This T cell receptor (beta chain) was sequenced during a study of blood T cell repertoires in COVID-19. Study background: Acute and convalescent COVID-19 samples came from the United States, Italy and Spain. PBMCs, B-cell-depleted T cells, or T cells provided the cDNA or gDNA that made up the material.

In the original workflow: Amplification with reference gene primers provided the estimates of nucleated cell counts. TCRdb's copy holds only in-frame clones and misses some; the assay was immunoSEQ multiplex PCR. V, J and clone size are taken as reported in that table, and D and trimming were inferred from the DNA itself. The sample yields 200,000 to 250,000 clones, approximately 80% seen once. The length of the CDR3 is 18 residues. Germline V lookup: CDR1 LGHDT, CDR2 YNNKEL (reference sequence). Trimming cost V 4 bases and J 4 bases; bases outside gene matches: 17. This clonotype was obtained from a human donor in a cohort sampled during active COVID-19. The chain employs TRBV3-1 (or the pseudogene TRBV3-2) and TRBJ1-2; 8 bases map to TRBD1. The sequencing sample was made of peripheral blood. CDR3 DNA: TGTGCCAGCAGCCCTTTGGCAGGGGGCGAGGGAAGAAGCTATGGCTACACCTTC. This encodes CASSPLAGGEGRSYGYTF.